This TCR beta chain comes out of a study of blood T cells in healthy people across ages. General observations from the study: Strong correlation was found linking TCR beta diversity to naive T cell percentage. Both higher diversity and more naive CD4+ cells marked long-lived donors when set against aged donors.

The use of a sample-barcoded 5' primer and a J-beta primer mix characterized a second PCR of roughly 7 to 11 cycles. Each of the cDNA molecules was tagged by a template-switch adaptor with 12 random nucleotides. TCRdb re-analysed the 5' RACE reads in MiXCR, keeping a single row per CDR3 protein. The profile covers approximately 800,000 distinct CDR3 sequences, with 50% to 65% appearing a single time and about 42% taken by the ten largest. This clonotype was observed a handful of times. Antigen specificity is unknown. The J segment lost 7 bases and the V segment lost 5 bases, leaving 12 bases of the junction unmatched. From germline, CDR1 is SQVTM and CDR2 ANQGSEA. The CDR3 loop spans 14 amino acids.

The chain joins TRBV29-1 to TRBJ2-5; 8 bases agree with TRBD2. Sequencing input: blood. The sequence came from an elderly man in good health. CDR3 sequence (DNA): TGCAGCGTTAGGTCGCAACTAGCGGTTTTGACCCAGTACTTC. This codes for CSVRSQLAVLTQYF.